The sequence of this T cell receptor beta chain was determined in a study of T cells in Graves' hyperthyroidism and ophthalmopathy. V was clipped by 3 bases and J by 6 bases, with 11 bases between them. There are 13 residues in the CDR3. The PBMCs were sourced from fresh peripheral blood (10 ml). RNA transcripts gave rise to amplified TCR beta CDR3 regions. The HTBI primer set served for first-round RT-PCR of the TCR CDR3. TCRdb redid the calling of the multiplex PCR reads with MiXCR, one entry per CDR3 protein. The repertoire holds about 770,000 distinct CDR3 sequences, with roughly a sixth as singletons. Study-wide results and limits: For ophthalmopathy, model prediction preceded onset by a median about 6 months.

About this clonotype itself: Its antigen is unknown.

This rearrangement joins TRBV12-3 or TRBV12-4 to TRBJ1-2; maybe TRBD1 (6 bases). This clonotype was sampled from a woman in her 50s with Graves' hyperthyroidism that later progressed to Graves' ophthalmopathy. The sample taken for sequencing was blood. As DNA, the CDR3 is TGTGCCAGCAGTTTCACCCCAGGGGATGGCTACACCTTC. The encoded protein is CASSFTPGDGYTF.